The 6 T cell receptor beta chains listed next were all sequenced from one sample in a study of blood T cell repertoires in COVID-19. Data came from immunoSEQ multiplex PCR; TCRdb stores just in-frame clones and leaves some out. This table holds under 200,000 clones, approximately 85% found once. The material sequenced was peripheral blood. These receptors were obtained from a man in his forties with acute or convalescent COVID-19.

In this sample, this clone turned up a few times. The chain couples TRBV3-1 (or the pseudogene TRBV3-2) to TRBJ2-1; D remains unclear. The CDR3 covers 14 residues. Germline V gene sequence: CDR1 LGHDT, CDR2 YNNKEL (reference sequence). Deletions cut 6 bases from V and 3 bases from J, with 12 bases between. CDR3 sequence (DNA): TGTGCCAGCAGATCCCAGGTTAGCTACAATGAGCAGTTCTTC. Translated: CASRSQVSYNEQFF.

This sequence joins TRBV4-1 and TRBJ2-7, with 8 bases that match TRBD1. CDR1 and CDR2 (germline): MGHRA, YSYEKL. V dropped 6 bases and J dropped 3; count of bases not matched to a gene: 7. The CDR3 runs to 14 residues. This CDR3 reads CASSRQGQNYEQYF. The CDR3 DNA sequence: TGCGCCAGCAGTCGACAGGGGCAAAACTACGAGCAGTACTTC.

The gene calls are TRBV9 and TRBJ1-2; 7 bases match TRBD1. This CDR3 comprises 14 residues. Trimming cost V 0 bases and J 4 bases; bases outside gene matches: 3. Germline V CDR1 and CDR2: SGDLS, YYNGEE. CDR3: CASSVETGLYGYTF. The DNA for the CDR3 is TGTGCCAGCAGCGTAGAGACAGGGCTCTATGGCTACACCTTC.

V is TRBV18 and J is TRBJ2-3; D may be TRBD1 (6 bases). The CDR3 contains 15 residues. V dropped 1 base and J dropped 0 bases, with 8 bases sitting between them. From germline, CDR1 is KGHSH and CDR2 LQKENI. The CDR3 here is CASSPRGQSTDTQYF. The DNA of the CDR3 is TGTGCCAGCTCACCACGGGGGCAGAGCACAGATACGCAGTATTTT.

As regards this clone: The same CDR3 can be traced to other DNA sequences in this sample. CDR3 sequence reads: CASSRTNTEAFF. The CDR3 region has the DNA TGTGCCAGCAGCAGGACTAACACTGAAGCTTTCTTT. V is TRBV7-9 and J is TRBJ1-1; D gene unclear. Trimming removed 5 bases at V and 2 bases at J, with 6 bases between. This CDR3 is 12 amino acids long. In germline, CDR1 is SEHNR, CDR2 FQNEAQ (reference sequence).

The J gene is TRBJ2-7, the V gene TRBV6-5; no firm D call. The CDR3 has 13 residues. V was trimmed by 6 bases and J by 2 bases, leaving 11 bases between them. Germline V gene data show CDR1 as MNHEY and CDR2 as SVGAGI. As DNA, the CDR3 is TGTGCCAGCAGCCGCGGTAGTACCTACGAGCAGTACTTC. As protein: CASSRGSTYEQYF.